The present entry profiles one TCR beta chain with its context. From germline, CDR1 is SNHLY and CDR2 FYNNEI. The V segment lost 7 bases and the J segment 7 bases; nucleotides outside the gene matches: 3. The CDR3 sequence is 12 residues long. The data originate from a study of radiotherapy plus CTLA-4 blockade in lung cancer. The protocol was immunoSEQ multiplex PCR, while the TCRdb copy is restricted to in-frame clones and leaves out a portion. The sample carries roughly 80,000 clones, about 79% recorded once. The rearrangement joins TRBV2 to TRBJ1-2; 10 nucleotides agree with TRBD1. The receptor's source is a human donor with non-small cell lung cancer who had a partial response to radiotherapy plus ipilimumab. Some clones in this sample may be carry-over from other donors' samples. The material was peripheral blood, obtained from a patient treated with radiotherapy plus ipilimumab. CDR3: CASKGQGSGYTF. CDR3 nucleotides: TGTGCCAGCAAGGGACAGGGGTCTGGCTACACCTTC.